Following are 16 T cell receptor beta chains from one sample sequenced in a study of T cells in Graves' hyperthyroidism and ophthalmopathy. The source material, RNA transcripts, was used to amplify TCR beta CDR3 regions. TCR CDR3 underwent first-round RT-PCR with the HTBI primer set. TCRdb processed the multiplex PCR reads anew with MiXCR; each CDR3 protein has one entry. The sample contains a few hundred thousand distinct CDR3 sequences, approximately 15% of which appear only once. The sequenced material came from blood. The receptors come from a young woman with Graves' hyperthyroidism.

This clonotype was detected ten times or more. The V call is TRBV28, the J call TRBJ2-2; TRBD1 or TRBD2 may be the D gene (5 bases each). Germline loops: CDR1 MDHEN, CDR2 SYDVKM. Trimming shortened V by 5 bases and J by 3 bases, and 16 bases separated the two germline ends. The CDR3 has 16 amino acids. The CDR3 sequence is CASSPGTSSDTGELFF. CDR3 coding DNA: TGTGCCAGCAGTCCGGGGACGTCGTCGGACACCGGGGAGCTGTTTTTT.

The V call is TRBV5-1, the J call TRBJ2-7; TRBD1 matches at 9 bases. The length of the CDR3 is 13 residues. Germline loops: CDR1 SGHRS, CDR2 YFSETQ. Germline trimming cut 3 bases from V and 6 bases from J; bases unmatched to any gene: 4. The CDR3 loop is CASSWKTGGEQYF. As DNA, the CDR3 is TGCGCCAGCAGCTGGAAGACAGGGGGCGAGCAGTACTTC.

The J gene is TRBJ2-2, the V gene TRBV29-1; D is ambiguous. The V end lost 6 bases, the J end lost 7 bases, and 12 bases lay between the germline ends. CDR1 is SQVTM and CDR2 is ANQGSEA in the germline V gene. This CDR3 has 12 amino acids. This CDR3 is CSVVSDGGELFF. In DNA, the CDR3 is TGCAGCGTGGTATCCGATGGCGGGGAGCTGTTTTTT.

This clonotype was detected many times. This rearrangement joins TRBV12-3 or TRBV12-4 to TRBJ1-5; no clear D. The CDR3 sequence is 15 residues long. V lost 6 bases and J lost 3, with 15 bases in between. The CDR3: CASSHWEGLNQPQHF. CDR3 sequence (DNA): TGTGCCAGCAGCCACTGGGAGGGCCTCAATCAGCCCCAGCATTTT.

This clonotype was observed at least ten times. The chain joins TRBV5-1 to TRBJ1-1, with TRBD1 identical over 7 bases. The trim removed 0 bases at V and 8 bases at J, leaving 4 bases unmatched. The CDR3 is made up of 13 amino acids. Germline V gene lookup returns CDR1 SGHRS and CDR2 YFSETQ. The CDR3 region is CASSLALGQEAFF. The CDR3 region has the DNA TGCGCCAGCAGCTTGGCCTTGGGACAGGAAGCTTTCTTT.

This clonotype was found many times. V gene TRBV7-2 combines with J gene TRBJ1-4; D may be TRBD1 (5 bases). The germline gives CDR1 SGHTA, CDR2 FQGNSA. There are 17 residues in the CDR3. V gave up 1 base and J gave up 0 bases, with 12 bases separating them. The chain's CDR3 is CASSLGAGFSTNEKLFF. The CDR3 nucleotides read TGTGCCAGCAGCTTAGGTGCAGGGTTTTCAACTAATGAAAAACTGTTTTTT.

This clonotype has ten or more counts. The chain recombines TRBV20-1 with TRBJ2-7; D is unresolved. The germline V and J ends were trimmed by 3 bases and 5 bases, with 14 bases remaining between them. Germline loops: CDR1 DFQATT, CDR2 SNEGSKA (reference sequence). CDR3 length equals 13 residues. The CDR3 spells CSASEVIWDEQYF. CDR3 coding DNA: TGCAGTGCTAGCGAAGTTATATGGGACGAGCAGTACTTC.

The chain combines TRBV3-1 with TRBJ2-2; 7 nucleotides match TRBD2. V lost 4 bases and J lost 4; bases outside the gene matches: 9. Germline CDR1 LGHDT, CDR2 YNNKEL (reference sequence). The CDR3 totals 16 residues. CDR3 loop: CASSPRRREVTGELFF. CDR3 bases: TGTGCCAGCAGCCCGCGGCGCCGGGAGGTCACCGGGGAGCTGTTTTTT.

In this sample, this clonotype turned up many times. The chain carries TRBV4-1 and TRBJ2-3, with TRBD1 as a possible D gene (5 bases). The CDR3 has 15 residues. Germline CDR1 is MGHRA and CDR2 is YSYEKL. The V end was cut by 0 bases, the J end by 12 bases, with 19 bases between. CDR3 nucleotides: TGCGCCAGCAGCCAAGAATTCCAGGGCGGCGGCGGACAGTATTTT. Translation: CASSQEFQGGGGQYF.

This clonotype was counted ten times or more. This rearrangement joins TRBV4-1 to TRBJ2-1, with D tentatively TRBD2 (5 bases). The CDR3 runs to 15 residues. Looked up from germline, CDR1 is MGHRA and CDR2 is YSYEKL. The V and J ends lost 0 bases and 6 bases respectively, with 12 bases between them. The chain's CDR3 is CASSQDPLASNEQFF. The CDR3 DNA reads as TGCGCCAGCAGCCAAGATCCCCTAGCCTCCAATGAGCAGTTCTTC.

In nucleotides, the CDR3 is TGTGCCAGTAGTATTACCACCCGGACGGAGCTTCATGGCTACACCTTC. It yields the protein CASSITTRTELHGYTF. The rearrangement joins TRBV19 to TRBJ1-2; no definite D call. CDR1 is LNHDA and CDR2 is SQIVND in the germline V gene (reference sequence). This CDR3 comprises 16 residues. Trimming stripped 3 bases from V and 6 bases from J, with 20 bases between.

J is TRBJ2-5 and V is TRBV5-1; the D is unclear. The CDR3 has 14 amino acids. V was cut by 2 bases and J by 5 bases, with 13 bases left in between. CDR1 SGHRS and CDR2 YFSETQ come from the germline V gene. The CDR3 bases are TGCGCCAGCAGCTTCGGCCCTAACGCGGAGACCCAGTACTTC. Protein product: CASSFGPNAETQYF.

This clonotype was found many times. The rearrangement uses TRBV6-2 or TRBV6-3 and TRBJ2-7, with 8 bases matching TRBD1. The length of the CDR3 is 13 residues. CDR1 and CDR2 (germline): MNHEY, SVGEGT. With 5 bases clipped from V and 2 bases from J, the junction kept 2 bases outside the gene matches. The CDR3 coding sequence is TGTGCCAGCAGTCAGGACAGGGCCTACGAGCAGTACTTC. Translation gives CASSQDRAYEQYF.

This clonotype has ten or more counts. The rearrangement links TRBV28 to TRBJ1-2; D not certain. Trimming took off 4 bases at V and 4 bases at J, with 7 bases between the two ends. The CDR3 length is 12 residues. From germline, CDR1 is MDHEN and CDR2 SYDVKM. In DNA, the CDR3 is TGTGCCAGCAGTTCCCCAGTCTATGGCTACACCTTC. Its protein is CASSSPVYGYTF.

This clonotype was seen a handful of times. The chain carries TRBV20-1 and TRBJ2-1; no definite D call. CDR3 length equals 11 residues. CDR1 and CDR2 from the germline V gene are DFQATT and SNEGSKA (reference sequence). The V end was cut by 4 bases, the J end by 15 bases, with 16 bases between. CDR3 DNA: TGCAGTGCTAAAGAACGCCCTCGGCTGTTCTTC. Translated: CSAKERPRLFF.

This clonotype was observed many times. The junction departs from germline at one end; a sequencing error may be responsible. The V and J genes are TRBV12-3 or TRBV12-4 and TRBJ2-1, with 9 bases that match TRBD2. There are 15 residues in the CDR3. DNA of the CDR3: TGTGCCAGCAGTGTAGCGGGAGAAATCTACAATGAGCAGTTCTTC. As protein: CASSVAGEIYNEQFF.